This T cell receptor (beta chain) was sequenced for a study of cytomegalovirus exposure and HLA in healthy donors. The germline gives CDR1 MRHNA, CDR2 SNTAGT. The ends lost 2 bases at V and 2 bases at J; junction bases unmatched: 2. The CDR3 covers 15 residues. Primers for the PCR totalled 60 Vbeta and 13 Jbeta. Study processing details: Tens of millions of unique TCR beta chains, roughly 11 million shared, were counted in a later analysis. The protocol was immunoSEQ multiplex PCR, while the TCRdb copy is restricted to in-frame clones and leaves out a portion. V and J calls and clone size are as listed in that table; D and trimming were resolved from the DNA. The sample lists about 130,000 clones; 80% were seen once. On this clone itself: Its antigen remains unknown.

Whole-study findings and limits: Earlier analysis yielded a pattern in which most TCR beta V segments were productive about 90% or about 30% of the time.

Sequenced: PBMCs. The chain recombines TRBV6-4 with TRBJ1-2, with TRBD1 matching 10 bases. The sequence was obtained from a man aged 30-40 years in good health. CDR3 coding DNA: TGTGCCAGCAGTGACGGGGACAGGGGAAACTATGGCTACACCTTC. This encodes CASSDGDRGNYGYTF.